Shown below are 6 T cell receptor beta chains from a single sample sequenced in a study of cytomegalovirus exposure and HLA in healthy donors. Primers for the PCR totalled 60 Vbeta and 13 Jbeta. Profiling relied on immunoSEQ multiplex PCR, and the TCRdb table lists in-frame clones only, not all of them. The table includes some 250,000 clones, about four fifths detected once. Sequenced sample: PBMCs. All receptors derive from a woman between 40 and 55 years old in good health and CMV-seropositive.

V and J are TRBV6-6 and TRBJ1-2; 8 positions agree with TRBD1. The CDR3 runs 14 residues. From germline, CDR1 is MNHNY and CDR2 SVGAGI (reference sequence). V shed 5 bases, J shed 5 bases, and the junction held 7 bases outside the gene matches. CDR3 sequence: CASSDATGVYGYTF. The CDR3 DNA follows: TGTGCCAGCAGTGATGCGACAGGGGTATATGGCTACACCTTC.

The rearrangement uses TRBV6-5 and TRBJ1-1; D is possibly TRBD1 (5 bases). V was clipped by 2 bases and J by 1 base, with 11 bases between them. Germline V lookup: CDR1 MNHEY, CDR2 SVGAGI. CDR3 length: 15 amino acids. The CDR3 is CASSYLEDKNTEAFF. The CDR3 nucleotides read TGTGCCAGCAGTTACCTAGAGGACAAGAACACTGAAGCTTTCTTT.

This chain links TRBV29-1 with TRBJ1-3; D not resolved. Germline V lookup: CDR1 SQVTM, CDR2 ANQGSEA. CDR3 size: 12 residues. V shed 7 bases and J shed 2 bases, with 9 bases lying between them. The CDR3 here is CSARGPGNTIYF. The CDR3 region has the DNA TGCAGCGCACGTGGGCCTGGAAACACCATATATTTT.

Remarks on this clone: In the same sample, other DNA sequences code for this CDR3. The V call is TRBV30, the J call TRBJ2-7, with 7 bases matching TRBD1. The germline V gene encodes CDR1 GTSNPN and CDR2 SVGIG (reference sequence). J lost 3 bases, V lost 3 bases, and 14 bases had no gene match. The CDR3 runs 16 residues. Written as DNA, the CDR3 is TGTGCCTGGAGAGGGGGCGAACAGGTCCCCTTCTACGAGCAGTACTTC. Protein: CAWRGGEQVPFYEQYF.

The chain employs TRBV29-1 and TRBJ1-1; tentatively, D is TRBD1 (5 bases). V lost 5 bases and J lost 7, with 14 bases in between. The CDR3 runs to 12 residues. Germline CDR1 and CDR2: SQVTM and ANQGSEA. CDR3 region: CSVNGGLDEAFF. The CDR3 DNA is TGCAGCGTTAACGGGGGGTTGGATGAAGCTTTCTTT.

DNA for the CDR3: TGTGCCAGCAGCATTACTAGCGGAGCGAACACCGGGGAGCTGTTTTTT. As protein: CASSITSGANTGELFF. The chain has TRBV7-2 and TRBJ2-2; TRBD2 aligns across 8 bases. Germline V gene sequence: CDR1 SGHTA, CDR2 FQGNSA. This CDR3 contains 16 residues. V gave up 5 bases and J gave up 0 bases; unmatched junction bases: 5.